The table lists the clone carrying this TCR beta chain with a few counts. The antigen is undetermined. Unique molecular identifiers had been added to the TCR beta cDNA libraries. The T cell input of roughly 0.85 to 11 million gave roughly 500,000 cDNA molecules. TCRdb called the PCR reads again in MiXCR, with one record for every CDR3 protein. The table has around 190,000 distinct CDR3 sequences, roughly 30% seen once. These data belong to a study of post-analysis software for immune sequencing data. At the level of the study: Relapsing-remitting, secondary progressive and progressive-relapsing forms made up the multiple sclerosis disease courses. Study-wide results and limits: Patients had higher frequencies than controls of roughly 5 TRBV segments, including TRBV5-6, TRBV5-1 and TRBV20-1. F measure showed strong co-clustering of same-batch samples.

Trimming took off 6 bases at V and 5 bases at J, with 13 bases between the two ends. The CDR3 length is 13 residues. Looked up from germline, CDR1 is MNHEY and CDR2 is SVGEGT. The chain combines TRBV6-2 or TRBV6-3 with TRBJ2-5; no definite D call. The sample taken for sequencing was blood. The sequence came from a girl under 18 with multiple sclerosis. The CDR3 sequence: CASSPVFLETQYF. The CDR3 DNA follows: TGTGCCAGCAGCCCCGTTTTTCTGGAGACCCAGTACTTC.